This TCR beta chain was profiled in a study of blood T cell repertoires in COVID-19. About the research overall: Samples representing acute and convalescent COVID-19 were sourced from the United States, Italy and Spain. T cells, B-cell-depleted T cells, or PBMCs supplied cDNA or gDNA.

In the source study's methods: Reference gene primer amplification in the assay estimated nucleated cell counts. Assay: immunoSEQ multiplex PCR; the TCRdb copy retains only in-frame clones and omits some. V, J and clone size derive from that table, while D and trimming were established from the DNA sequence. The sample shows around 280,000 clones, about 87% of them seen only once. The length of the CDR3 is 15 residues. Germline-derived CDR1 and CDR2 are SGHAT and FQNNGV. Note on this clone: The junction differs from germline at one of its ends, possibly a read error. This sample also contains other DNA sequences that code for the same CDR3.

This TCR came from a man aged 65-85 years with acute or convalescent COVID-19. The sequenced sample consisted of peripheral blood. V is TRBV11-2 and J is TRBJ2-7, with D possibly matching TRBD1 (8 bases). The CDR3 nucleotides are TGTGCCAGCAGCCTAGACAGGGGAGGGTACTACGAGCAGTACTTC. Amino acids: CASSLDRGGYYEQYF.